One and the same sample provided the 5 T cell receptor beta chains below, sequenced in a study of T-cell memory formation after mild COVID-19. TCRdb redid the calling of the 5' RACE reads with MiXCR, one entry per CDR3 protein. The sample has 150,000 to 200,000 distinct CDR3 sequences, 9.5% to 13% seen once. Material: PBMCs or a T cell subset sorted from them (not recorded which). Every receptor here comes from a man between 18 and 35 years old who had mild COVID-19 (a few samples of this study predate the infection). Cell type and time point are not known.

This clonotype was counted a few times. The V and J genes are TRBV20-1 and TRBJ2-1, with D possibly TRBD1 on 7 matching bases. This CDR3 contains 16 residues. Deletions cut 2 bases from V and 0 bases from J, with 14 bases between. CDR1 DFQATT and CDR2 SNEGSKA come from the germline V gene (reference sequence). The CDR3 DNA follows: TGCAGTGCTAGACCACCAGGGGGGAGCTCCTACAATGAGCAGTTCTTC. Translated: CSARPPGGSSYNEQFF.

This clonotype was counted between two and nine times. The chain joins TRBV10-3 to TRBJ1-5; D possibly corresponds to TRBD1 (5 bases). This CDR3 spans 14 amino acids. Germline V gene data show CDR1 as ENHRY and CDR2 as SYGVKD. With 3 bases removed from V and 4 bases from J, the gap between germline ends came to 10 bases. The CDR3 reads CAISDATANQPQHF. CDR3 in DNA: TGTGCCATCAGTGACGCGACAGCAAATCAGCCCCAGCATTTT.

The CDR3 reads CASSQDYRGNEKLFF. The CDR3 DNA is TGCGCCAGCAGCCAAGATTACAGGGGGAACGAAAAACTGTTTTTT. The V call is TRBV4-3, the J call TRBJ1-4, with 8 bases aligning to TRBD1. There are 15 residues in the CDR3. Germline V gene sequence: CDR1 LGHNA, CDR2 YSLEER. After removal of 0 bases from V and 8 bases from J, the junction contained 5 bases not matched to a gene.

This chain uses TRBV18 with TRBJ2-7, with 10 nucleotides matching TRBD1. Trimming cost V 3 bases and J 7 bases; bases outside gene matches: 12. Germline V gene data show CDR1 as KGHSH and CDR2 as LQKENI. The CDR3 extends over 16 amino acids. The CDR3 loop reads CASSPFDRGPGGEQYF. CDR3 nucleotides: TGTGCCAGCTCACCTTTCGACAGGGGGCCCGGGGGGGAGCAGTACTTC.

The chain links TRBV10-3 to TRBJ1-1; maybe TRBD1 (5 bases). CDR1 is ENHRY and CDR2 is SYGVKD in the germline V gene. The V end was cut by 0 bases, the J end by 6 bases, with 11 bases between. CDR3 length equals 14 residues. The CDR3 region has the DNA TGTGCCATCAGTGAGTCGTCGGGGGTCGCTGAAGCTTTCTTT. Its protein product is CAISESSGVAEAFF.